This entry lists 15 T cell receptor beta chains sequenced from one sample in a study of tumor and adjacent non-tumor tissue in lung cancer. Three rounds of nested PCR, following a modified ARM-PCR protocol, produced the TCRbeta library. Each CDR3 protein gets one entry after TCRdb re-called the multiplex PCR reads with MiXCR. The sample carries some 120,000 distinct CDR3 sequences, 66% recorded once. This sample's RNA came from whole unsorted tissue. Material: lung tumor tissue. Receptor source: a man under 40 with non-small cell lung cancer.

Concerning this clonotype itself: This may be a read error, as it is one base from a much larger clone. The CDR3 nucleotides are TGTGCCAGCAGTTTTATTGTAACGAAACGGAATTCACCCTTCCACTTT. Translated: CASSFIVTKRNSPFHF. The V call is TRBV12-3 or TRBV12-4, the J call TRBJ1-6; the D is unclear. The CDR3 totals 16 residues.

This clonotype was picked up one time. A junction boundary mismatches the germline segment, possibly from a read error. This sequence joins TRBV5-6 and TRBJ2-1; D unresolved. The CDR3 runs to 11 residues. Germline assignment: CDR1 SGHDT and CDR2 YYEEEE. This chain's CDR3 is CAGSLEGMQFF. CDR3 coding DNA: TGTGCCGGCAGCTTGGAAGGGATGCAGTTCTTC. Full variable domain (rest looked up from reference TRBV5-6 and TRBJ2-1): DAGVTQSPTHLIKTRGQQVTLRCSPKSGHDTVSWYQQALGQGPQFIFQYYEEEERQRGNFPDRFSGHQFPNYSSELNVNALLLGDSALYLCAGSLEGMQFFGPGTRLTVL.

As regards this clonotype: This is likely a read error, given that the CDR3 carries no conserved phenylalanine or tryptophan at its end. This chain uses TRBV11-2 with TRBJ2-1; 7 nucleotides align to TRBD2. This CDR3 is 16 amino acids long. Germline V gene data show CDR1 as SGHAT and CDR2 as FQNNGV. V lost 2 bases, J lost 6 bases, and 10 bases stayed unmatched. This chain's CDR3 is CASSLPGTNGINEQFL. In DNA form, the CDR3 reads TGTGCCAGCAGCTTACCCGGGACTAACGGGATCAATGAGCAGTTCCTC.

This clonotype came up a few times. The chain couples TRBV4-1 to TRBJ1-1; 8 nucleotides line up with TRBD1. The V gene end was trimmed by 2 bases and the J gene end by 4 bases; junction bases not matched to a gene: 3. The CDR3 runs to 14 residues. CDR1 is MGHRA and CDR2 is YSYEKL in the germline V gene. The CDR3 nucleotides are TGCGCCAGCAGCCAACAGGGGGCAAGCACTGAAGCTTTCTTT. Its protein product is CASSQQGASTEAFF.

About this clonotype: Just one base apart from a much larger clone, this may be a read error. This chain joins TRBV29-1 and TRBJ2-7; D gene uncertain. The CDR3 contains 12 residues. Germline values: CDR1 SQVTM, CDR2 ANQGSEA. Trimming cost V 7 bases and J 0 bases, with 10 bases left between them. The CDR3 loop is CSAKYISYEQYF. DNA of the CDR3: TGCAGCGCCAAGTACATCTCCTACGAGCAGTACTTC.

This clonotype was observed a handful of times. The rearrangement joins TRBV5-4 to TRBJ2-7, with D unclear. The CDR3 consists of 13 residues. The germline gives CDR1 SGHNT, CDR2 YYREEE (reference sequence). Trimming removed 3 bases from V and 4 bases from J, with 11 bases in between. The CDR3 DNA is TGTGCCAGCAGCTCTGACACCGCGTACGAGCAGTACTTC. This sequence encodes CASSSDTAYEQYF.

Concerning this clonotype itself: A read error may produce the germline difference seen at one junction end. The chain links TRBV20-1 to TRBJ2-1, with 14 bases aligning to TRBD2. Germline V gene lookup returns CDR1 DFQATT and CDR2 SNEGSKA (reference sequence). The CDR3 runs 19 residues. In nucleotides, the CDR3 is TGCAGTGCTCGTGTTGGGACTAGCGGGAGAGTTAACTCCTACAATGAGCAATTCTTC. Protein product: CSARVGTSGRVNSYNEQFF.

J is TRBJ2-7 and V is TRBV10-1; 9 positions match TRBD1. With V trimmed by 4 bases and J by 3 bases, 13 bases remained unmatched. CDR1 and CDR2 from the germline V gene are WNHNN and SYGVQD (reference sequence). The length of the CDR3 is 17 residues. The chain's CDR3 is CASSGPNSGTGSYEQYF. In nucleotides, the CDR3 is TGCGCCAGCAGTGGACCTAACTCCGGGACAGGGAGCTACGAGCAGTACTTC.

V usage is TRBV4-3 and J usage is TRBJ2-2; D is ambiguous. V lost 11 bases, J lost 1 base, and 23 bases lay in between. Germline V gene data show CDR1 as LGHNA and CDR2 as YSLEER. The CDR3 is 17 amino acids. CDR3 sequence reads: CACGQDARNWNTGELFF. The CDR3 DNA follows: TGCGCCTGCGGCCAAGACGCCCGAAATTGGAACACCGGGGAGCTGTTTTTT.

As concerns this clonotype: A read error may account for a junction end that differs from germline. The chain recombines TRBV11-1 with TRBJ2-2; 7 bases agree with TRBD1. Germline V lookup: CDR1 SGHAT, CDR2 FQDESV (reference sequence). The CDR3 sequence is 19 residues long. CDR3 sequence: CASSQILGGGSQSTGELSF. The CDR3 DNA reads as TGTGCCAGCAGCCAAATCCTAGGGGGCGGTTCACAGTCCACCGGGGAGCTGTCTTTT.

As for this clonotype: Given the absence of the conserved phenylalanine or tryptophan at the CDR3 end, a read error is likely. The chain uses TRBV10-3 and TRBJ2-3; TRBD1 agrees at 9 bases. Unmatched junction bases numbered 6, after V lost 2 bases and J lost 6 bases. CDR1 ENHRY and CDR2 SYGVKD come from the germline V gene. This CDR3 has 15 residues. The CDR3 here is CAISEGGQGSDTQYL. In DNA form, the CDR3 reads TGTGCCATCAGTGAGGGGGGACAGGGATCGGATACGCAGTATCTT.

With respect to this clonotype: A read error may be the cause here, since a much bigger clone is one base away. The chain uses TRBV12-3 or TRBV12-4 and TRBJ1-2; D ambiguous. Between the trimmed V and J ends, which lost 5 bases and 2 bases, there was a span of 9 bases. The CDR3 spans 13 residues. The CDR3 spells CASSLIENYGYTF. The CDR3 region has the DNA TGTGCCAGCAGTCTGATAGAGAACTATGGCTACACCTTC.

This chain joins TRBV12-3 or TRBV12-4 and TRBJ2-1, with TRBD2 matching over 13 bases. There are 16 residues in the CDR3. Trimming removed 7 bases from V and 8 bases from J; junction bases left unmatched: 11. In nucleotides, the CDR3 is TGTGCCAGCAAGCGAACTAGCGGGGGGGCGGCTGATGAGCAGTTCTTC. Translating gives CASKRTSGGAADEQFF.

On this clonotype itself: A much larger clone lies a single base off, so this may be a read error. The V gene is TRBV12-3 or TRBV12-4, the J gene TRBJ2-1, with D perhaps matching TRBD1 (7 bases). This CDR3 is 17 amino acids long. Trimming removed 4 bases at V and 6 bases at J, with 22 bases between. The CDR3: CASSSWGDSRTTNEQFF. The CDR3 nucleotides are TGTGCCAGCAGTTCGTGGGGGGACAGTAGGACCACCAATGAGCAGTTCTTC.

As regards this clonotype: An end of the junction does not agree with germline; a read error may underlie this. The chain employs TRBV11-1 and TRBJ2-1; D is unresolved. The CDR3 length is 13 residues. CDR1 SGHAT and CDR2 FQDESV come from the germline V gene (reference sequence). DNA for the CDR3: TGTGCCAGCAGCTTATTGGGTTACGATGAGCAGTCCTTC. Translating gives CASSLLGYDEQSF.